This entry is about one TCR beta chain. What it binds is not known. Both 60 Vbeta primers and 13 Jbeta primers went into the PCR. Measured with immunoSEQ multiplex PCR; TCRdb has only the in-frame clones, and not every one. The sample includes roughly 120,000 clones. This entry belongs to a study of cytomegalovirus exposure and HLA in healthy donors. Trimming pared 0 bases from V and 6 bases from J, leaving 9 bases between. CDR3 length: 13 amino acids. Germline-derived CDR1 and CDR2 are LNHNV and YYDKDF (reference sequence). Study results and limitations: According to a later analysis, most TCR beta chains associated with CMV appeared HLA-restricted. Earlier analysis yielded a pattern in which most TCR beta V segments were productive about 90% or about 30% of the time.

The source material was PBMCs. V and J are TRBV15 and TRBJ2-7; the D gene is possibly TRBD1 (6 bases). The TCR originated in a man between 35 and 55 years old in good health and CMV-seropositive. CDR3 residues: CATSRDQGSEQYF. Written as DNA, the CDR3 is TGTGCCACCAGCAGAGATCAGGGGTCCGAGCAGTACTTC.